These 20 T cell receptor beta chains originate from one sample sequenced in a study of spatial heterogeneity in lung cancer. As for time point: sample taken at primary tumor resection. In TCRdb, the 5' RACE reads were re-called with MiXCR into one record per CDR3 protein. Of around 26,000 distinct CDR3 sequences listed, about 7.6% are singletons. Specimen: PBMCs, collected at surgery. The receptors stem from a male donor with early-stage non-small cell lung cancer.

V and J are TRBV28 and TRBJ1-4, with D maybe TRBD1 (5 bases). Trimming pared 4 bases from V and 11 bases from J, leaving 14 bases between. CDR3 length: 13 residues. The germline gives CDR1 MDHEN, CDR2 SYDVKM. The DNA of the CDR3 is TGTGCCAGCAGTTCGTCTAGGGGAGTCAAACTGTTTTTT. Its translation is CASSSSRGVKLFF.

The chain employs TRBV5-1 and TRBJ2-5, with D possibly being TRBD2 (6 bases). The CDR3 has 15 residues. CDR1 is SGHRS and CDR2 is YFSETQ in the germline V gene. V was pared by 2 bases and J by 2 bases, with 13 bases between. As DNA, the CDR3 is TGCGCCAGCAGCTTCCCGGGCAGCGGGCAAGAGACCCAGTACTTC. It specifies CASSFPGSGQETQYF.

By sample share, this clonotype is medium-sized. This chain joins TRBV28 and TRBJ2-1; 9 bases match TRBD1. Per the germline V gene, CDR1 is MDHEN and CDR2 is SYDVKM. CDR3 length: 14 amino acids. Trimming removed 5 bases from V and 7 bases from J; junction bases left unmatched: 6. The CDR3 nucleotides read TGTGCCAGCAGTCCCCCGACAGGGGGGAATGAGCAGTTCTTC. It yields the protein CASSPPTGGNEQFF.

In its sample, this clonotype was seen many times. The CDR3 nucleotides are TGTGCCAGCAGTTTAATTGGACAGGGTAACAATGAGCAGTTCTTC. It yields the protein CASSLIGQGNNEQFF. The rearrangement links TRBV27 to TRBJ2-1; 8 positions agree with TRBD1. Per germline, CDR1 MNHEY and CDR2 SMNVEV (reference sequence). This CDR3 has 15 residues. Unmatched junction bases numbered 5, after V lost 2 bases and J lost 5 bases.

The gene calls are TRBV10-3 and TRBJ2-7; the D gene is possibly TRBD2 (5 bases). Germline CDR1 reads ENHRY; CDR2 reads SYGVKD. Trimming left V 10 bases short and J 3 bases short, with 16 bases between. The CDR3 contains 13 residues. CDR3 region: CATEKEVNYEQYF. CDR3 DNA sequence: TGTGCCACCGAAAAGGAGGTGAACTACGAGCAGTACTTC.

This clonotype has ten or more counts. The chain uses TRBV6-1 and TRBJ2-7; D assignment may be TRBD1 or TRBD2 (7 bases each). Germline loops: CDR1 MNHNS, CDR2 SASEGT. The CDR3 totals 14 residues. V lost 4 bases and J 6 bases, leaving 16 bases between the germline ends. In DNA, the CDR3 is TGTGCCAGCAGTGGCTACAGGGGAGGGGGCGAGCAGTACGTC. Translation: CASSGYRGGGEQYV.

This clonotype was observed at least ten times. V usage is TRBV5-1 and J usage is TRBJ2-3; D perhaps matches TRBD2 (5 bases). V was shortened by 1 base and J by 3 bases, with 12 bases between the two germline ends. Germline-derived CDR1 and CDR2 are SGHRS and YFSETQ. This CDR3 has 15 amino acids. CDR3 sequence: CASSLSGKTTDTQYF. The CDR3 DNA sequence: TGCGCCAGCAGCTTGAGCGGAAAGACGACAGATACGCAGTATTTT.

At least ten counts were recorded for this clonotype. The genes are TRBV11-1 and TRBJ2-3; TRBD2 is a possible D gene (5 bases). CDR3 length equals 15 residues. Germline V gives CDR1 SGHAT, CDR2 FQDESV (reference sequence). Trimming pared 6 bases from V and 1 base from J, leaving 14 bases between. CDR3 sequence reads: CASSQNGDGTDTQYF. Here the CDR3 DNA reads TGTGCCAGCAGTCAAAACGGGGATGGCACAGATACGCAGTATTTT.

This clonotype was counted at least ten times. The CDR3: CASRGGYNSPLHF. CDR3 bases: TGTGCCAGCAGGGGCGGATATAATTCACCCCTCCACTTT. The chain is built from TRBV2 and TRBJ1-6; D remains unclear. Germline V gene data show CDR1 as SNHLY and CDR2 as FYNNEI. V lost 6 bases, J lost 4 bases, and 7 bases lay in between. The CDR3 sequence is 13 residues long.

This clonotype was recorded at least ten times. The chain combines TRBV5-6 with TRBJ2-1; 8 bases align to TRBD2. Losses at the gene ends were 0 bases for V and 5 bases for J; bases not matched to a gene: 10. Germline lookup yields CDR1 SGHDT and CDR2 YYEEEE. The CDR3 is 17 residues long. CDR3 amino acids: CASSLDAGTRMHNEQFF. The CDR3 nucleotides are TGTGCCAGCAGCTTGGACGCAGGGACTAGAATGCACAATGAGCAGTTCTTC.

This clonotype was seen ten or more times. The V call is TRBV11-2, the J call TRBJ2-3; D might be TRBD1 (5 bases). The CDR3 is made up of 15 amino acids. Trimming cost V 1 base and J 1 base, with 9 bases left between them. Looked up from germline, CDR1 is SGHAT and CDR2 is FQNNGV. As DNA, the CDR3 is TGTGCCAGCAGCTTAGGCCAACAGGGCACAGATACGCAGTATTTT. Translated, it gives CASSLGQQGTDTQYF. Together with reference TRBV11-2 and TRBJ2-3, the CDR3 gives the full variable domain: EAGVAQSPRYKIIEKRQSVAFWCNPISGHATLYWYQQILGQGPKLLIQFQNNGVVDDSQLPKDRFSAERLKGVDSTLKIQPAKLEDSAVYLCASSLGQQGTDTQYFGPGTRLTVL.

This clonotype was observed a few times. V and J are TRBV6-6 and TRBJ1-3; no firm D call. Trimming left V 5 bases short and J 4 bases short, with 9 bases between. The CDR3 runs to 13 residues. Germline V lookup: CDR1 MNHNY, CDR2 SVGAGI (reference sequence). The CDR3 DNA reads TGTGCCAGCAGTACCCTGGGGGGAAACACCATATATTTT. It specifies CASSTLGGNTIYF.

This clonotype counts as medium-sized. This chain joins TRBV7-2 and TRBJ1-1; a weak D match, TRBD1 (5 bases). Trimming left V 1 base short and J 2 bases short, with 11 bases between. The CDR3 is made up of 15 amino acids. Germline assignment: CDR1 SGHTA and CDR2 FQGNSA. This CDR3 reads CASSLDAQGNTEAFF. CDR3 DNA: TGTGCCAGCAGCTTAGACGCCCAGGGAAACACTGAAGCTTTCTTT. Full variable domain (outside the CDR3, taken from reference TRBV7-2 and TRBJ1-1): GAGVSQSPSNKVTEKGKDVELRCDPISGHTALYWYRQSLGQGLEFLIYFQGNSAPDKSGLPSDRFSAERTGGSVSTLTIQRTQQEDSAVYLCASSLDAQGNTEAFFGQGTRLTVV.

In this sample, this clonotype turned up a few times. This chain's CDR3 is CASTKGGTGVYEQYV. The CDR3 DNA follows: TGTGCCAGCACCAAAGGAGGGACAGGGGTCTACGAGCAGTACGTC. The genes are TRBV6-6 and TRBJ2-7, with 10 positions matching TRBD1. Trimming at V came to 7 bases and at J to 3 bases, leaving 9 bases not matched to a gene. The CDR3 consists of 15 residues. Germline-derived CDR1 and CDR2 are MNHNY and SVGAGI (reference sequence).

This clonotype was observed a handful of times. This sequence joins TRBV2 and TRBJ1-1, with 10 nucleotides matching TRBD1. The CDR3 runs to 14 residues. The V segment lost 3 bases and the J segment 4 bases; nucleotides outside the gene matches: 2. The germline gives CDR1 SNHLY, CDR2 FYNNEI. This CDR3 is CASSDRTGGTEAFF. The CDR3 nucleotides read TGTGCCAGCAGTGATAGGACAGGGGGCACTGAAGCTTTCTTT.

This clonotype was seen ten or more times. A read error may explain this, as a much larger clone is one base away. V and J are TRBV28 and TRBJ1-1, with TRBD1 matching 7 bases. Germline V lookup: CDR1 MDHEN, CDR2 SYDVKM. CDR3 length equals 14 residues. V shed 5 bases and J 4 bases; nucleotides not matched to a gene: 7. CDR3 DNA: TGTGCCAGCAGTCGAAACTACAGGGGCACTGAAGCTTTCTTT. Protein product: CASSRNYRGTEAFF.

This clonotype was counted at least ten times. The gene calls are TRBV12-3 or TRBV12-4 and TRBJ2-1; D remains ambiguous. This CDR3 is built from 14 residues. Trimming removed 8 bases at V and 1 base at J, with 12 bases between. The CDR3 spells CASLRGGSYNEQFF. The CDR3 DNA reads as TGTGCCAGCCTCCGTGGCGGTTCCTACAATGAGCAGTTCTTC.

This clonotype was found many times. V gene TRBV23-1 combines with J gene TRBJ1-5; TRBD1 is a possible D gene (6 bases). TRBV23-1 is placed among ORFs of uncertain function. Trimming left V 6 bases short and J 0 bases short, with 33 bases between. This CDR3 spans 22 amino acids. The CDR3 DNA follows: TGCGCCAGCAGACCACCTCCAAAGGGACAAGGGGGTCTCCATTATAGCAATCAGCCCCAGCATTTT. Translation: CASRPPPKGQGGLHYSNQPQHF.

This clonotype came up many times. The V call is TRBV28, the J call TRBJ2-7, with D perhaps TRBD1 (5 bases). This CDR3 has 15 amino acids. Germline assignment: CDR1 MDHEN and CDR2 SYDVKM. V was trimmed by 4 bases and J by 0 bases, leaving 13 bases between them. The CDR3 is CASSYSRVSSYEQYF. As DNA, the CDR3 is TGTGCCAGCAGTTACTCCAGGGTTTCCTCCTACGAGCAGTACTTC.

The chain is built from TRBV7-6 and TRBJ2-1, with a tentative D call TRBD2 (6 bases). V was trimmed by 2 bases and J by 0 bases, leaving 11 bases between them. Per the germline V gene, CDR1 is SGHVS and CDR2 is FNYEAQ. The CDR3 extends over 16 amino acids. In DNA, the CDR3 is TGTGCCAGCAGCTTAAAGGAGGGGTTCTCCTACAATGAGCAGTTCTTC. Residues: CASSLKEGFSYNEQFF.